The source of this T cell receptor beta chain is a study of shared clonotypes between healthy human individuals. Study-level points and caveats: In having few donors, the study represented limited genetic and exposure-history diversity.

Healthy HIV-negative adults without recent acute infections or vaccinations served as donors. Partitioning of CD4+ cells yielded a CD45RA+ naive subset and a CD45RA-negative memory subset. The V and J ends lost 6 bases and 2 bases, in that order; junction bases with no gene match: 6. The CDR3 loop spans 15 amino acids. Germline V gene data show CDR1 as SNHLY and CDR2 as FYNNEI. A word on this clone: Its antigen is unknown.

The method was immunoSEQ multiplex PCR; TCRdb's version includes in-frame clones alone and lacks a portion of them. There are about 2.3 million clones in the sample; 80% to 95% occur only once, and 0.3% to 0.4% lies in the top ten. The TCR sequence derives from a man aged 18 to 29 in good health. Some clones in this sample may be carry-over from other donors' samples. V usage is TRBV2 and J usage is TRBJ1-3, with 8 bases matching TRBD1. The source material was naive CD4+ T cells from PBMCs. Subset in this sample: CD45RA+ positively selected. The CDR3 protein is CASSGQGTTGNTIYF. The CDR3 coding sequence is TGTGCCAGCAGCGGACAGGGTACCACTGGAAACACCATATATTTT.